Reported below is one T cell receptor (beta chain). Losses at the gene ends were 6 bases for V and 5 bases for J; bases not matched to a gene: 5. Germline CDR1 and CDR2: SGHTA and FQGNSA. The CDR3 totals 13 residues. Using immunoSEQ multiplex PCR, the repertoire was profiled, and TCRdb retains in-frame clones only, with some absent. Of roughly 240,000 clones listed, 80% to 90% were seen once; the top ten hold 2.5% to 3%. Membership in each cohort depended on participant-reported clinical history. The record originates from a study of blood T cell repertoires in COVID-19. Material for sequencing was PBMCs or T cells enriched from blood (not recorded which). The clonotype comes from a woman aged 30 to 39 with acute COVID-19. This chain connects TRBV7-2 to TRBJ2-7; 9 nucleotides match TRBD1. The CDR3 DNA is TGTGCCAGCAGTCAGGGGACAGGGAACGAGCAGTACTTC. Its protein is CASSQGTGNEQYF.